These 30 T cell receptor beta chains share one sample of origin, sequenced in a study of regulatory T cells in long-lasting Graves disease. Stated time point: persistent/refractory GD, antithyroid drugs over 5 years with positive TRAb. PBMCs provided the RNA from which the TCR library was made. Both iRepertoire HTBI primers and Arm-PCR of CDR3 regions were used to build the TCR beta libraries. TCRdb passed the multiplex PCR reads through MiXCR, listing each CDR3 protein once. This table has a few hundred thousand distinct CDR3 sequences, roughly a quarter appearing once. The material was peripheral blood mononuclear cells (PBMCs), obtained when the disease was refractory, from a patient treated with antithyroid drugs. All receptors derive from a female donor with Graves disease.

This clonotype was detected ten times or more. This chain connects TRBV28 to TRBJ1-5, with TRBD1 matching over 7 bases. The V and J ends lost 6 bases and 0 bases, in that order; junction bases with no gene match: 2. Germline CDR1 and CDR2: MDHEN and SYDVKM. This CDR3 comprises 14 residues. The CDR3 spells CASRTGDSNQPQHF. The CDR3 nucleotides are TGTGCCAGCAGAACAGGGGATAGCAATCAGCCCCAGCATTTT.

This rearrangement joins TRBV27 to TRBJ1-6, with 7 bases matching TRBD1. With V trimmed by 7 bases and J by 6 bases, 9 bases remained unmatched. Germline V gene data show CDR1 as MNHEY and CDR2 as SMNVEV (reference sequence). The CDR3 is 15 amino acids. The CDR3 coding sequence is TGTGCCAGCACCAGACAGGGTGGAAGTAATTCACCCCTCCACTTT. Translation: CASTRQGGSNSPLHF.

The table lists this clonotype with many counts. The germline gene is not matched at one end of the junction; a read error may be the cause. This chain uses TRBV5-1 with TRBJ1-1; 7 bases agree with TRBD1. Germline V gene data show CDR1 as SGHRS and CDR2 as YFSETQ. The CDR3 loop spans 14 amino acids. The chain's CDR3 is CASSLGTVNTEAFF. For the CDR3, the DNA is TGTGCCAGCAGTTTAGGGACAGTGAACACTGAAGCTTTCTTT. The whole variable domain, remainder taken from reference TRBV5-1 and TRBJ1-1, is KAGVTQTPRYLIKTRGQQVTLSCSPISGHRSVSWYQQTPGQGLQFLFEYFSETQRNKGNFPGRFSGRQFSNSRSEMNVSTLELGDSALYLCASSLGTVNTEAFFGQGTRLTVV.

This clonotype was seen many times. In DNA form, the CDR3 reads TGCGCCAGCAGCTTGGAGGGGCTTACCTACGAGCAGTACTTC. It translates to CASSLEGLTYEQYF. This rearrangement joins TRBV5-1 to TRBJ2-7; D possibly corresponds to TRBD1 (5 bases). The CDR3 is 14 residues long. V lost 0 bases and J 2 bases, leaving 9 bases between the germline ends. The germline V gene encodes CDR1 SGHRS and CDR2 YFSETQ.

The V call is TRBV28, the J call TRBJ1-1; D is undetermined. In germline, CDR1 is MDHEN, CDR2 SYDVKM. V lost 2 bases, J lost 1 base, and 11 bases lay in between. This CDR3 contains 15 residues. The CDR3 bases are TGTGCCAGCAGTTTAAGGAGGGTGGGGAACACTGAAGCTTTCTTT. Amino acid sequence: CASSLRRVGNTEAFF.

In its sample, this clonotype was seen a few times. CDR3 protein: CASSLLTGGGYEQYF. DNA of the CDR3: TGTGCCAGCAGCCTACTGACAGGGGGCGGATACGAGCAGTACTTC. The V call is TRBV3-1, the J call TRBJ2-7, with TRBD1 matching 10 bases. The V and J ends lost 4 bases and 4 bases, in that order; junction bases with no gene match: 7. The CDR3 extends over 15 amino acids. The germline V gene encodes CDR1 LGHDT and CDR2 YNNKEL (reference sequence).

In this sample, this clonotype turned up a few times. This sequence joins TRBV14 and TRBJ2-5; a weak D match, TRBD2 (6 bases). Per germline, CDR1 SGHDN and CDR2 FVKESK. V lost 5 bases, J lost 7 bases, and 17 bases lay in between. This CDR3 has 14 amino acids. The CDR3 coding sequence is TGTGCCAGCAGCGTTGGGACTCACGCCCTGACCCAGTACTTC. Protein product: CASSVGTHALTQYF.

This sequence joins TRBV15 and TRBJ1-3; 7 nucleotides line up with TRBD1. The CDR3 runs 15 residues. Germline loops: CDR1 LNHNV, CDR2 YYDKDF (reference sequence). J was trimmed by 0 bases and V by 5 bases; bases with no gene match: 4. The CDR3 sequence is CATSAGGPSGNTIYF. CDR3 DNA sequence: TGTGCCACCAGCGCAGGGGGACCCTCTGGAAACACCATATATTTT.

This clonotype was seen a handful of times. Compared with germline, one end of the junction differs, possibly owing to a read error. The chain employs TRBV6-4 and TRBJ2-5; no firm D call. The CDR3 consists of 13 residues. Germline V gene sequence: CDR1 MRHNA, CDR2 SNTAGT. CDR3 in DNA: TGTGCCTGCAGTGACCACCGTGGAGAGACCCAGTACTTC. This codes for CACSDHRGETQYF.

This clonotype has ten or more counts. The chain uses TRBV5-8 and TRBJ2-6, with a possible D match to TRBD2 (7 bases). CDR3 length: 16 residues. The V end was cut by 8 bases, the J end by 1 base, with 16 bases between. Germline CDR1 reads SGHTS; CDR2 reads YDEGEE. CDR3 protein: CARPGGGRSGANVLTF. The CDR3 DNA reads as TGTGCCAGGCCCGGCGGGGGCAGGTCTGGGGCCAACGTCCTGACTTTC.

This clonotype was counted between two and nine times. J is TRBJ2-2 and V is TRBV7-2; tentatively, D is TRBD1 or TRBD2 (5 bases each). The CDR3 contains 15 residues. Germline V gives CDR1 SGHTA, CDR2 FQGNSA. Trimming took 1 base from V and 6 from J, leaving 12 bases between them. CDR3 sequence (DNA): TGTGCCAGCAGCTTAGAAGGGACCCCCTCCGGGGAGCTGTTTTTT. It specifies CASSLEGTPSGELFF.

The V and J genes are TRBV6-5 and TRBJ2-4; 8 bases agree with TRBD1. Germline CDR1 MNHEY, CDR2 SVGAGI. The CDR3 consists of 15 residues. V lost 4 bases and J lost 6; bases outside the gene matches: 8. As DNA, the CDR3 is TGTGCCAGCAGTTCAAGGATGGGACAGGCAAACATTCAGTACTTC. This sequence encodes CASSSRMGQANIQYF.

The V and J genes are TRBV19 and TRBJ1-6; TRBD1 is a possible D gene (6 bases). The CDR3 loop spans 14 amino acids. V was trimmed by 6 bases and J by 10 bases, leaving 16 bases between them. Germline V gene data show CDR1 as LNHDA and CDR2 as SQIVND (reference sequence). For the CDR3, the DNA is TGTGCCAGTAGAGTGACAGGCTCGCACTCACCCCTCCACTTT. Residues: CASRVTGSHSPLHF.

About this clonotype itself: One end of the junction fails to match germline, which may point to a read error. The chain is built from TRBV12-3 or TRBV12-4 and TRBJ2-7; D gene ambiguous. The CDR3 has 11 amino acids. CDR3 loop: CASLLPYKQYF. The CDR3 DNA sequence: TGTGCCAGCCTCCTGCCCTACAAGCAGTACTTC.

The V and J genes are TRBV5-1 and TRBJ2-7; 12 bases map to TRBD2. The CDR3 spans 16 residues. Germline V gene lookup returns CDR1 SGHRS and CDR2 YFSETQ. The trim removed 3 bases at V and 6 bases at J, leaving 10 bases unmatched. CDR3 in amino acids: CASSSGLAGGPSEQYF. The CDR3 DNA follows: TGCGCCAGCAGCTCAGGGCTAGCGGGAGGGCCGTCCGAGCAGTACTTC.

The gene calls are TRBV7-8 and TRBJ1-2, with TRBD1 identical over 7 bases. V dropped 1 base and J dropped 1; count of bases not matched to a gene: 9. This CDR3 region has 17 residues. Germline CDR1 is SGHVS and CDR2 is FQNEAQ. CDR3 in DNA: TGTGCCAGCAGCTTAGTGGGGACAGACATCATTAACTATGGCTACACCTTC. It codes for CASSLVGTDIINYGYTF.

This rearrangement joins TRBV29-1 to TRBJ1-5; D might be TRBD1 (6 bases). Germline loops: CDR1 SQVTM, CDR2 ANQGSEA. The V end was cut by 6 bases, the J end by 3 bases, with 12 bases between. There are 13 residues in the CDR3. The CDR3 protein is CSVADRSNQPQHF. The CDR3 DNA follows: TGCAGCGTCGCCGACAGGTCCAATCAGCCCCAGCATTTT.

This clonotype appeared a few times. The chain links TRBV20-1 to TRBJ1-4; 8 positions match TRBD1. V trimming: 0 bases; J trimming: 5 bases; junction bases outside the gene matches: 5. Germline values: CDR1 DFQATT, CDR2 SNEGSKA (reference sequence). This CDR3 comprises 15 residues. The CDR3 spells CSARDRQGRNEKLFF. DNA for the CDR3: TGCAGTGCTAGAGACAGACAGGGGAGGAATGAAAAACTGTTTTTT.

This clonotype occurred many times. This rearrangement joins TRBV11-2 to TRBJ2-7; D not certain. Germline-derived CDR1 and CDR2 are SGHAT and FQNNGV. The CDR3 covers 13 residues. Trimming took off 3 bases at V and 3 bases at J, with 9 bases between the two ends. CDR3 loop: CASSFGIDYEQYF. CDR3 DNA sequence: TGTGCCAGCAGCTTTGGTATTGACTACGAGCAGTACTTC.

The chain is built from TRBV5-6 and TRBJ1-1; D gene ambiguous. The CDR3 length is 14 residues. Germline CDR1 is SGHDT and CDR2 is YYEEEE. V lost 0 bases and J 12 bases, leaving 18 bases between the germline ends. CDR3 residues: CASSLEFRPLITFF. The CDR3 DNA follows: TGTGCCAGCAGCTTGGAATTCCGACCTCTTATAACTTTCTTT.

V is TRBV20-1 and J is TRBJ1-1, with D possibly matching TRBD1 (5 bases). This CDR3 is built from 13 residues. Trimming removed 0 bases from V and 4 bases from J, with 9 bases in between. From germline, CDR1 is DFQATT and CDR2 SNEGSKA (reference sequence). The CDR3 bases are TGCAGTGCTAGAGATACTGGGGGCACTGAAGCTTTCTTT. It yields the protein CSARDTGGTEAFF.

This clonotype was detected many times. The chain is built from TRBV7-2 and TRBJ2-5; D might be TRBD1 (6 bases). Trimming stripped 2 bases from V and 5 bases from J, with 15 bases between. This CDR3 region has 15 residues. Germline V CDR1 and CDR2: SGHTA, FQGNSA. For the CDR3, the DNA is TGTGCCAGCAGCTTAATGGCAGGGGAAGGGGAGACCCAGTACTTC. Encoded protein: CASSLMAGEGETQYF.

Regarding this clonotype: Because the CDR3 is missing its conserved closing phenylalanine or tryptophan, this is likely a read error. The V gene is TRBV28, the J gene TRBJ2-2; 11 bases map to TRBD1. With 6 bases clipped from V and 6 bases from J, the junction kept 6 bases outside the gene matches. The CDR3 runs to 15 residues. Germline lookup yields CDR1 MDHEN and CDR2 SYDVKM. This CDR3 reads CASRHGTGGPGELFS. CDR3 bases: TGTGCCAGCAGGCACGGGACAGGGGGACCCGGGGAGCTGTTTTCT.

The chain recombines TRBV6-2 or TRBV6-3 with TRBJ1-1; D not certain. The length of the CDR3 is 14 residues. Germline V gene sequence: CDR1 MNHEY, CDR2 SVGEGT. Between the trimmed V and J ends, which lost 5 bases and 5 bases, there was a span of 15 bases. The CDR3 spells CASSNILRLTEAFF. The CDR3 coding sequence is TGTGCCAGCAGTAACATCCTCAGGTTGACTGAAGCTTTCTTT.

This clonotype was counted a single time. V usage is TRBV7-9 and J usage is TRBJ2-5, with D tentatively TRBD2 (6 bases). The CDR3 loop spans 18 amino acids. Trimming took off 5 bases at V and 2 bases at J, with 24 bases between the two ends. Germline V gene sequence: CDR1 SEHNR, CDR2 FQNEAQ (reference sequence). The CDR3 here is CASSPYGLRRDRQETQYF. The CDR3 region has the DNA TGTGCCAGCAGCCCCTACGGGCTTAGGCGGGACCGTCAAGAGACCCAGTACTTC. The whole variable domain, filled in from reference TRBV7-9 and TRBJ2-5, reads DTGVSQNPRHKITKRGQNVTFRCDPISEHNRLYWYRQTLGQGPEFLTYFQNEAQLEKSRLLSDRFSAERPKGSFSTLEIQRTEQGDSAMYLCASSPYGLRRDRQETQYFGPGTRLLVL.

V gene TRBV20-1 combines with J gene TRBJ1-2, with 7 bases lining up with TRBD1. The CDR3 is 14 amino acids. Germline V gene lookup returns CDR1 DFQATT and CDR2 SNEGSKA (reference sequence). Germline trimming cut 0 bases from V and 4 bases from J; bases unmatched to any gene: 5. CDR3 nucleotide sequence: TGCAGTGCTAGAGATCGGGCAGGGGGCTATGGCTACACCTTC. Translation: CSARDRAGGYGYTF.

By sample fraction, this clonotype is medium-sized (0.01 to 0.1%). The V and J genes are TRBV7-2 and TRBJ2-5; D may be TRBD1 (5 bases). CDR3 size: 14 residues. V was trimmed by 1 base and J by 8 bases, leaving 14 bases between them. In germline, CDR1 is SGHTA, CDR2 FQGNSA. Here the CDR3 reads CASSLGTKKSTQYF. The CDR3 DNA is TGTGCCAGCAGCTTAGGGACAAAGAAGAGTACCCAGTACTTC.

The chain recombines TRBV28 with TRBJ2-2; TRBD2 agrees at 10 bases. Germline-derived CDR1 and CDR2 are MDHEN and SYDVKM. The junction had 6 bases not matched to a gene; V was cut back by 2 bases and J by 6 bases. The CDR3 runs to 16 residues. CDR3 sequence: CASSLLEAGGSGELFF. CDR3 nucleotides: TGTGCCAGCAGTTTACTGGAAGCGGGAGGGTCCGGGGAGCTGTTTTTT. Based on the CDR3 plus reference TRBV28 and TRBJ2-2, the full variable domain is DVKVTQSSRYLVKRTGEKVFLECVQDMDHENMFWYRQDPGLGLRLIYFSYDVKMKEKGDIPEGYSVSREKKERFSLILESASTNQTSMYLCASSLLEAGGSGELFFGEGSRLTVL.

This clonotype was counted at least ten times. The chain carries TRBV28 and TRBJ2-5; 13 nucleotides line up with TRBD2. The junction had 13 bases not matched to a gene; V was cut back by 7 bases and J by 5 bases. This CDR3 is built from 17 residues. Germline CDR1 and CDR2: MDHEN and SYDVKM. The CDR3 region has the DNA TGTGCCAGCACCACCCTTTGGACTAGCGGGAGAACGGAGACCCAGTACTTC. This encodes CASTTLWTSGRTETQYF.

Many counts were recorded for this clonotype. V and J are TRBV27 and TRBJ1-1; possibly TRBD1 for D (6 bases). The length of the CDR3 is 15 residues. V lost 6 bases, J lost 4 bases, and 18 bases lay in between. Germline V gene sequence: CDR1 MNHEY, CDR2 SMNVEV (reference sequence). The CDR3 loop reads CASSLRRGQVTEAFF. The CDR3 DNA reads TGTGCCAGCAGCCTTCGCAGGGGTCAGGTCACTGAAGCTTTCTTT.